The text below deals with one T cell receptor (beta chain). Its antigen is not known. The CDR3 contains 15 residues. Germline V CDR1 and CDR2: SGHNT, YYREEE (reference sequence). V shed 4 bases and J 4 bases; nucleotides not matched to a gene: 7. This sample is part of a study of early T cells in non-severe SARS-CoV-2 infection. Study context: Unsorted whole blood bulk RNA was sequenced, with unpaired chains. Regarding the study as a whole: Anti-spike CD8 specificities were favored by VDJdb matching, whose results missed private and CD4 specificities.

Separate cDNA molecules each had unique molecular identifiers attached to them. MiXCR, run by TCRdb on the 5' RACE reads, gives a single entry per CDR3 protein. The table lists 50,000 to 80,000 distinct CDR3 sequences, 4% to 5.5% of them singletons. The J gene is TRBJ1-4, the V gene TRBV5-4; 7 bases agree with TRBD1. Specimen: whole blood. The sequence derives from an adult who was a healthcare worker with PCR-confirmed SARS-CoV-2 infection or an uninfected control (not recorded which). The CDR3 here is CASSPGTVINEKLFF. CDR3 bases: TGTGCCAGCAGCCCCGGGACAGTTATTAATGAAAAACTGTTTTTT.